This entry lists 19 T cell receptor beta chains sequenced from one sample in a study of blood T cells in healthy people across ages. A second PCR of roughly 7 to 11 cycles used a sample-barcoded 5' primer and a J-beta primer mix. TCRdb reprocessed the 5' RACE reads with MiXCR, giving one entry per CDR3 protein. The sample shows roughly 500,000 distinct CDR3 sequences, roughly 29% of them seen only once. The specimen was blood. These receptors came from a woman in her 70s in good health.

This clonotype was counted only a few times. The rearrangement uses TRBV21-1 and TRBJ1-2; the D segment call TRBD1 is taken from the table without a DNA check. TRBV21-1 is deemed a pseudogene. CDR3 length: 15 residues. In nucleotides, the CDR3 is TGTGCCAGCAGCAAAGATGGTGGGCGGGGAGATGGCTACACCTTC. Its translation: CASSKDGGRGDGYTF.

The chain uses TRBV6-5 and TRBJ2-5; 9 positions match TRBD2. V shed 1 base, J shed 6 bases, and the junction held 6 bases outside the gene matches. Germline loops: CDR1 MNHEY, CDR2 SVGAGI. The CDR3 has 15 amino acids. This CDR3 is CASSYFGSGGKTQYF. The CDR3 coding sequence is TGTGCCAGCAGTTACTTCGGTAGCGGGGGAAAGACCCAGTACTTC.

This clonotype has just a few counts. The chain uses TRBV20-1 and TRBJ2-5; 8 bases are shared with TRBD1. V lost 0 bases and J lost 5; bases outside the gene matches: 14. The CDR3 sequence is 17 residues long. Germline values: CDR1 DFQATT, CDR2 SNEGSKA (reference sequence). The CDR3 sequence: CSARDRTGQGFSETQYF. Here the CDR3 DNA reads TGCAGTGCTAGAGACAGGACAGGACAGGGATTTTCTGAGACCCAGTACTTC.

This clonotype was recorded a few times. The chain couples TRBV29-1 to TRBJ1-2, with unresolved D. V dropped 3 bases and J dropped 2 bases, with 4 bases sitting between them. The CDR3 is 11 amino acids. The germline V gene encodes CDR1 SQVTM and CDR2 ANQGSEA. The CDR3 here is CSVEFNYGYTF. CDR3 DNA: TGCAGCGTTGAGTTCAACTATGGCTACACCTTC.

This clonotype came up a few times. This chain links TRBV20-1 with TRBJ2-4, with 10 bases that match TRBD2. The ends lost 6 bases at V and 7 bases at J; junction bases unmatched: 12. Germline lookup yields CDR1 DFQATT and CDR2 SNEGSKA (reference sequence). The CDR3 extends over 15 amino acids. In nucleotides, the CDR3 is TGCAGTGCCACTTCACCGGCTAGCGGGGGTAACATTCAGTACTTC. Amino acids: CSATSPASGGNIQYF.

J is TRBJ2-3 and V is TRBV27; D ambiguous. The CDR3 contains 14 residues. Trimming shortened V by 4 bases and J by 1 base, and 9 bases separated the two germline ends. CDR1 is MNHEY and CDR2 is SMNVEV in the germline V gene (reference sequence). In DNA, the CDR3 is TGTGCCAGCAGTTCATCCAGTGGCACAGATACGCAGTATTTT. This codes for CASSSSSGTDTQYF.

This clonotype was detected only a few times. The rearrangement joins TRBV3-1 to TRBJ2-3, with 7 positions matching TRBD2. CDR3 length: 14 amino acids. With 3 bases clipped from V and 6 bases from J, the junction kept 6 bases outside the gene matches. Looked up from germline, CDR1 is LGHDT and CDR2 is YNNKEL (reference sequence). The CDR3 sequence is CASSQGGGMDTQYF. For the CDR3, the DNA is TGTGCCAGCAGCCAGGGGGGGGGGATGGATACGCAGTATTTT.

The V call is TRBV20-1, the J call TRBJ2-7; 8 bases agree with TRBD1. CDR1 and CDR2 from the germline V gene are DFQATT and SNEGSKA (reference sequence). V shed 0 bases, J shed 4 bases, and the junction held 5 bases outside the gene matches. The CDR3 is 14 amino acids. CDR3 sequence reads: CSAREGRGLYEQYF. DNA of the CDR3: TGCAGTGCTAGAGAGGGCAGGGGGCTGTACGAGCAGTACTTC.

The gene calls are TRBV4-2 and TRBJ1-2; TRBD1 aligns across 10 bases. The CDR3 length is 16 residues. CDR1 and CDR2 from the germline V gene are LGHNA and YNFKEQ. With V trimmed by 0 bases and J by 8 bases, 9 bases remained unmatched. This CDR3 reads CASSQDPRDRGLGYTF. CDR3 sequence (DNA): TGTGCCAGCAGCCAAGATCCGCGGGACAGGGGACTCGGCTACACCTTC.

Here the CDR3 reads CASSIRGDTGELFF. The CDR3, as DNA: TGTGCCAGCAGCATCAGGGGGGACACCGGGGAGCTGTTTTTT. The J gene is TRBJ2-2, the V gene TRBV7-9; the D gene is possibly TRBD1 (7 bases). CDR1 is SEHNR and CDR2 is FQNEAQ in the germline V gene (reference sequence). The CDR3 is made up of 14 amino acids. Trimming stripped 5 bases from V and 3 bases from J, with 10 bases between.

This clonotype was seen a handful of times. This sequence joins TRBV7-2 and TRBJ2-7; 10 bases are a match to TRBD2. The end of the DNA aligns better with TRBJ2-5, so the J call may be wrong. CDR3 size: 16 residues. CDR1 and CDR2 from the germline V gene are SGHTA and FQGNSA. The CDR3 is CASSHSSSGGQETQYF. For the CDR3, the DNA is TGTGCCAGCAGTCATAGCTCTAGCGGGGGCCAAGAGACCCAGTACTTC.

This clonotype was recorded at least ten times. DNA for the CDR3: TGTGCCAGCAGCACCGAGATGGCCCCCCCTCTGTTTTTT. Translating gives CASSTEMAPPLFF. V is TRBV7-8 and J is TRBJ1-4; D not resolved. From germline, CDR1 is SGHVS and CDR2 FQNEAQ. V dropped 5 bases and J dropped 14 bases, with 18 bases sitting between them. This CDR3 is 13 amino acids long. Variable domain in full (rest from reference TRBV7-8 and TRBJ1-4): GAGVSQSPRYKVAKRGQDVALRCDPISGHVSLFWYQQALGQGPEFLTYFQNEAQLDKSGLPSDRFFAERPEGSVSTLKIQRTQQEDSAVYLCASSTEMAPPLFFGSGTQLSVL.

The chain combines TRBV20-1 with TRBJ1-1; the match to TRBD1 covers 9 bases. From germline, CDR1 is DFQATT and CDR2 SNEGSKA (reference sequence). Germline trimming cut 6 bases from V and 4 bases from J; bases unmatched to any gene: 9. The CDR3 sequence is 14 residues long. The CDR3, as DNA: TGCAGTGCAAGGGAGTCGACAGGGGGCACTGAAGCTTTCTTT. Residues: CSARESTGGTEAFF.

This clonotype was recorded a few times. The V gene is TRBV7-9, the J gene TRBJ2-2, with D tentatively TRBD2 (7 bases). V gave up 6 bases and J gave up 6 bases, with 17 bases separating them. Germline V gene sequence: CDR1 SEHNR, CDR2 FQNEAQ (reference sequence). This CDR3 spans 15 amino acids. CDR3 in amino acids: CASRPAGAWAGELFF. The CDR3 bases are TGTGCCAGCAGACCCGCGGGGGCGTGGGCCGGGGAGCTGTTTTTT.

This clonotype was observed a few times. The chain links TRBV7-8 to TRBJ2-3; D uncertain. The germline gives CDR1 SGHVS, CDR2 FQNEAQ. The CDR3 contains 14 residues. Trimming took off 2 bases at V and 2 bases at J, with 8 bases between the two ends. Written as DNA, the CDR3 is TGTGCCAGCAGCTTATCCCAGTACACAGATACGCAGTATTTT. Translation: CASSLSQYTDTQYF. Filled out from reference TRBV7-8 and TRBJ2-3, the complete variable domain reads GAGVSQSPRYKVAKRGQDVALRCDPISGHVSLFWYQQALGQGPEFLTYFQNEAQLDKSGLPSDRFFAERPEGSVSTLKIQRTQQEDSAVYLCASSLSQYTDTQYFGPGTRLTVL.

This chain links TRBV29-1 with TRBJ2-1; D ambiguous. Germline V gene sequence: CDR1 SQVTM, CDR2 ANQGSEA. V lost 6 bases and J lost 8, with 20 bases in between. The CDR3 has 14 amino acids. The CDR3 bases are TGCAGCGTCGAAAGATTGGGCCCAAGGGATGAGCAGTTCTTC. It encodes CSVERLGPRDEQFF.

The chain joins TRBV29-1 to TRBJ2-2, with a tentative D call TRBD2 (6 bases). Germline V gene data show CDR1 as SQVTM and CDR2 as ANQGSEA. The CDR3 extends over 13 amino acids. V was trimmed by 3 bases and J by 6 bases, leaving 11 bases between them. The CDR3 nucleotides are TGCAGCGTTGATAGCGGCAGGGCCGGGGAGCTGTTTTTT. Translation gives CSVDSGRAGELFF.

This clonotype was counted between two and nine times. The chain has TRBV29-1 and TRBJ1-1, with 10 bases lining up with TRBD1. Germline V CDR1 and CDR2: SQVTM, ANQGSEA. This CDR3 has 13 residues. V trimming: 1 base; J trimming: 6 bases; junction bases outside the gene matches: 2. The CDR3 DNA reads as TGCAGCGTTGAAGGGGACAGGGGATCTGAAGCTTTCTTT. Translated: CSVEGDRGSEAFF.

The table lists this clonotype with a few counts. The rearrangement links TRBV10-3 to TRBJ2-3, with 8 bases matching TRBD2. The germline gives CDR1 ENHRY, CDR2 SYGVKD. CDR3 size: 16 residues. The J segment lost 1 base and the V segment lost 10 bases, leaving 13 bases of the junction unmatched. This chain's CDR3 is CATTSKGLDGTDTQYF. The CDR3 nucleotides are TGTGCCACCACCTCTAAGGGACTAGACGGCACAGATACGCAGTATTTT.